These T cell receptor beta chains were read from a single sample in a study of shared clonotypes between healthy human individuals. Clones were read by immunoSEQ multiplex PCR, and TCRdb kept only the in-frame ones, dropping some. Among about 1 million clones, 60% to 80% were seen once, and the ten largest hold 1.5%. Specimen: memory CD4+ T cells sorted from blood. These receptors all stem from a man aged 18 to 30 in good health. CDR3s include the opening cysteine and the closing phenylalanine or tryptophan. The order of the fields is J gene, CDR3 length, clone size, V gene, D gene, CDR3 DNA, CDR3 protein. The D gene is left open where the match is weak. Clone size is stated in some rows and not others, as once, few, many or a class when expanded.

TRBJ2-7 | 13 | NA | TRBV18 | NA | TGTGCCAGCTCACCCCAACCCGCCTACGAGCAGTACTTC | CASSPQPAYEQYF
TRBJ2-3 | 19 | NA | TRBV5-1 | NA | TGCGCCAGCAGCTTGGAGGGCCTGGTGGCTAAGCGTACGGGGGATACGCAGTATTTT | CASSLEGLVAKRTGDTQYF
TRBJ2-3 | 15 | NA | TRBV4-3 | NA | TGCGCCAGCAGCCCCAGGGGGGCTAGCACAGATACGCAGTATTTT | CASSPRGASTDTQYF
TRBJ2-7 | 15 | NA | TRBV30 | TRBD1 | TGTGCCTGGAGAGCTCCGGGACAGGGATCCTACGAGCAGTACTTC | CAWRAPGQGSYEQYF
TRBJ1-2 | 14 | few | TRBV28 | NA | TGTGCCAGCAGTTTAAGGCTGGATGCAGGGGGCTACACCTTC | CASSLRLDAGGYTF
TRBJ2-7 | 13 | few | TRBV18 | TRBD1 | TGTGCCAGCTCCCCTCGGCAGGGGGAAGAGCAGTACTTC | CASSPRQGEEQYF
TRBJ1-4 | 16 | NA | TRBV5-3 | NA | TGTGCCAGAAGCTTGCCCCCAGGGAAACTTCATGAAAAACTGTTTTTT | CARSLPPGKLHEKLFF
TRBJ2-3 | 15 | NA | TRBV11-2 | NA | TGTGCCAGCAGCTTAACAGGACTGAGCACAGATACGCAGTATTTT | CASSLTGLSTDTQYF
TRBJ1-1 | 13 | few | TRBV25-1 | NA | TGTGCCAGCAGTATGTGGGTGAACACTGAAGCTTTCTTT | CASSMWVNTEAFF
TRBJ2-5 | 13 | once | TRBV2 | NA | TGTGCCAGCAGTGACTTGTGGAAAGAGACCCAGTACTTC | CASSDLWKETQYF
TRBJ2-7 | 14 | NA | TRBV4-3 | TRBD2 | TGCGCCAGCAGCCAGGGACTAGCGGGATTTGAGCAGTACTTC | CASSQGLAGFEQYF
TRBJ2-5 | 13 | NA | TRBV7-9 | NA | TGTGCCAGCAGTGGGGGGCGTCGAGAGACCCAGTACTTC | CASSGGRRETQYF
TRBJ2-7 | 13 | NA | TRBV30 | TRBD1 | TGTGCCTGGAACCGGGACAGGTCCTACGAGCAGTACTTC | CAWNRDRSYEQYF
TRBJ2-5 | 14 | NA | TRBV9 | NA | TGTGCCAGCAGCGTAGGTTCTCTACAAGAGACCCAGTACTTC | CASSVGSLQETQYF
TRBJ1-2 | 13 | NA | TRBV6-1 | NA | TGTGCCAGCAGCTACAAGGAGAGCTATGGCTACACCTTC | CASSYKESYGYTF
TRBJ2-7 | 15 | NA | TRBV28 | NA | TGTGCCAGCAGTTTTCAGGGGCCCAGCTCCTACGAGCAGTACTTC | CASSFQGPSSYEQYF
TRBJ1-6 | 16 | NA | TRBV4-3 | NA | TGCGCCAGCAGCCAAGATTGGGGGTACTATAATTCACCCCTCCACTTT | CASSQDWGYYNSPLHF
TRBJ1-5 | 14 | NA | TRBV10-3 | NA | TGTGCCATCAGTGAGTTGCATAGCAATCAGCCCCAGCATTTT | CAISELHSNQPQHF
TRBJ1-1 | 12 | few | TRBV29-1 | NA | TGCAGCGTTAATCAGGGGCCCACTGAAGCTTTCTTT | CSVNQGPTEAFF
TRBJ2-5 | 11 | NA | TRBV15 | TRBD2 | TGTGCCACCAGCCCCAGCGGGGCCCAGTACTTC | CATSPSGAQYF
TRBJ2-1 | 16 | NA | TRBV9 | NA | TGTGCCAGCAGCGTAGCGGTCGCTTCCTCCTACAATGAGCAGTTCTTC | CASSVAVASSYNEQFF
TRBJ2-5 | 14 | NA | TRBV7-3 | NA | TGTGCCAGCAGCTTAGCGGGGACACAAGAGACCCAGTACTTC | CASSLAGTQETQYF
TRBJ2-1 | 16 | NA | TRBV7-3 | NA | TGTGCCAGCAGCTTATACGGTGGGGTCTCCTACAATGAGCAGTTCTTC | CASSLYGGVSYNEQFF
TRBJ2-7 | 14 | NA | TRBV18 | NA | TGTGCCAGCTCACCGAAAGACGTGACCTACGAGCAGTACTTC | CASSPKDVTYEQYF
TRBJ1-5 | 13 | few | TRBV6-5 | NA | TGTGCCAGCAGCCGCGACAGGTTGCTGCCCCAGCATTTT | CASSRDRLLPQHF